A single sample gave rise to the 16 T cell receptor beta chains below, sequenced in a study of response to subunit inactivated influenza vaccine. TCRdb redid the calling of the RT-PCR reads with MiXCR, one entry per CDR3 protein. The table includes approximately 680,000 distinct CDR3 sequences, about 15% detected once. Specimen: PBMCs from blood, collected about 13 days after vaccination. The receptor source for this set is a man over 45 who received an inactivated influenza vaccine.

This clonotype has at least ten counts. The genes are TRBV6-2 or TRBV6-3 and TRBJ2-1; D remains unclear. This CDR3 is 15 amino acids long. V was pared by 4 bases and J by 10 bases, with 20 bases between. CDR1 is MNHEY, CDR2 SVGEGT, per germline. The CDR3 protein is CASSLTGRGVLEQFF. The CDR3 coding sequence is TGTGCCAGCAGTTTGACTGGGCGAGGTGTTCTGGAGCAGTTCTTC.

The CDR3 nucleotides are TGTGCCAGCAGTTTGTTTAGCGGGGACCAAGAGACCCAGTACTTC. This codes for CASSLFSGDQETQYF. The chain links TRBV12-3 or TRBV12-4 to TRBJ2-5; TRBD2 aligns across 8 bases. This CDR3 has 15 residues. V was clipped by 3 bases and J by 0 bases; unmatched bases: 3.

V is TRBV12-3 or TRBV12-4 and J is TRBJ2-7; possibly TRBD1 for D (6 bases). V shed 5 bases and J shed 6 bases, with 17 bases lying between them. This CDR3 region has 14 residues. For the CDR3, the DNA is TGTGCCAGCAGTCAGACCGGGACAACGGGCGAGCAGTACTTC. It yields the protein CASSQTGTTGEQYF.

CDR3 DNA sequence: TGCAGCGTCCAAGTATGGGAGAACACTGAAGCTTTCTTT. The encoded protein is CSVQVWENTEAFF. The rearrangement uses TRBV29-1 and TRBJ1-1; the D is unclear. Per germline, CDR1 SQVTM and CDR2 ANQGSEA. This CDR3 has 13 residues. The germline V and J ends were trimmed by 6 bases and 1 base, with 12 bases remaining between them.

The chain couples TRBV18 to TRBJ1-5; 9 bases are a match to TRBD1. The V gene's germline CDR1 is KGHSH and CDR2 LQKENI. V lost 3 bases, J lost 7 bases, and 7 bases stayed unmatched. The CDR3 has 15 residues. The CDR3, as DNA: TGTGCCAGCTCACCGGGACAGGGTTTTGTACAGCCCCAGCATTTT. Translated: CASSPGQGFVQPQHF. Full variable domain (remainder filled in from reference TRBV18 and TRBJ1-5): NAGVMQNPRHLVRRRGQEARLRCSPMKGHSHVYWYRQLPEEGLKFMVYLQKENIIDESGMPKERFSAEFPKEGPSILRIQQVVRGDSAAYFCASSPGQGFVQPQHFGDGTRLSIL.

This chain uses TRBV20-1 with TRBJ2-7; TRBD2 agrees at 9 bases. The length of the CDR3 is 16 residues. Germline V gene lookup returns CDR1 DFQATT and CDR2 SNEGSKA (reference sequence). V gave up 1 base and J gave up 4 bases; unmatched junction bases: 11. The CDR3 is CSARVLAGVGGYEQYF. The DNA for the CDR3 is TGCAGTGCTAGAGTATTAGCGGGAGTAGGAGGTTACGAGCAGTACTTC.

The chain recombines TRBV7-2 with TRBJ1-1; 8 nucleotides match TRBD1. The CDR3 is 15 amino acids. Germline values: CDR1 SGHTA, CDR2 FQGNSA. V shed 4 bases, J shed 1 base, and the junction held 5 bases outside the gene matches. The CDR3, as DNA: TGTGCCAGCAGCTGGACAGGGCGAACGAACACTGAAGCTTTCTTT. This codes for CASSWTGRTNTEAFF.

This clonotype has more than one count but fewer than ten. The CDR3 DNA follows: TGCAGTCTCCAGAAGACTAATCAGCCCCAGCATTTT. It codes for CSLQKTNQPQHF. The gene calls are TRBV20-1 and TRBJ1-5; D gene unclear. The CDR3 has 12 amino acids. Trimming pared 8 bases from V and 4 bases from J, leaving 12 bases between. Germline assignment: CDR1 DFQATT and CDR2 SNEGSKA (reference sequence).

This clonotype has at least ten counts. The rearrangement uses TRBV11-1 and TRBJ1-1; D is unresolved. V was shortened by 0 bases and J by 5 bases, with 7 bases between the two germline ends. Germline CDR1 SGHAT, CDR2 FQDESV (reference sequence). The CDR3 sequence is 13 residues long. The CDR3 is CASSLAPSTEAFF. The CDR3 DNA follows: TGTGCCAGCAGCTTAGCGCCGTCGACTGAAGCTTTCTTT.

The J gene is TRBJ2-7, the V gene TRBV15, with D perhaps matching TRBD1 or TRBD2 (5 bases each). The CDR3 has 13 residues. Germline lookup yields CDR1 LNHNV and CDR2 YYDKDF (reference sequence). V was trimmed by 5 bases and J by 3 bases, leaving 11 bases between them. The CDR3 protein is CATSDRLSYEQYF. The CDR3, as DNA: TGTGCCACCAGCGACAGACTAAGCTACGAGCAGTACTTC. The full variable domain, in which reference TRBV15 and TRBJ2-7 provide the parts outside the CDR3, is DAMVIQNPRYQVTQFGKPVTLSCSQTLNHNVMYWYQQKSSQAPKLLFHYYDKDFNNEADTPDNFQSRRPNTSFCFLDIRSPGLGDTAMYLCATSDRLSYEQYFGPGTRLTVT.

V and J are TRBV4-1 and TRBJ2-1; TRBD1 is a possible D gene (5 bases). The CDR3 extends over 15 amino acids. The V and J ends lost 0 bases and 10 bases respectively, with 16 bases between them. Germline assignment: CDR1 MGHRA and CDR2 YSYEKL. CDR3 protein: CASSQDTSWGREQFF. In DNA, the CDR3 is TGCGCCAGCAGCCAAGATACGTCGTGGGGCAGAGAGCAGTTCTTC.

The chain joins TRBV5-5 to TRBJ1-3; no firm D call. With 4 bases removed from V and 0 bases from J, the gap between germline ends came to 11 bases. The CDR3 sequence is 15 residues long. Germline loops: CDR1 SGHKS, CDR2 YYEKEE (reference sequence). CDR3 nucleotides: TGTGCCAGCAGCGTACGACTCATCTCTGGAAACACCATATATTTT. As protein: CASSVRLISGNTIYF.

The chain has TRBV7-9 and TRBJ2-2; unclear D gene. Germline V CDR1 and CDR2: SEHNR, FQNEAQ (reference sequence). Trimming took 3 bases from V and 5 from J, leaving 10 bases between them. This CDR3 contains 14 residues. CDR3 amino acids: CASSLNLGTGELFF. DNA for the CDR3: TGTGCCAGCAGCTTGAACCTGGGTACCGGGGAGCTGTTTTTT. Complete variable domain (other parts from reference TRBV7-9 and TRBJ2-2): DTGVSQNPRHKITKRGQNVTFRCDPISEHNRLYWYRQTLGQGPEFLTYFQNEAQLEKSRLLSDRFSAERPKGSFSTLEIQRTEQGDSAMYLCASSLNLGTGELFFGEGSRLTVL.

This clonotype was seen repeatedly, ten times or more. The chain links TRBV7-2 to TRBJ2-4; D possibly matches TRBD1 or TRBD2 (5 bases each). V gave up 5 bases and J gave up 8 bases, with 19 bases separating them. CDR3 size: 15 residues. Germline V CDR1 and CDR2: SGHTA, FQGNSA. The CDR3 loop reads CASSTPGTRSHIQYF. The CDR3 DNA sequence: TGTGCCAGCAGCACCCCCGGGACCCGATCGCACATTCAGTACTTC.

In this sample, this clonotype turned up many times. This chain connects TRBV4-2 to TRBJ2-7; D is possibly TRBD2 (5 bases). The CDR3 contains 15 residues. Trimming shortened V by 1 base and J by 2 bases, and 12 bases separated the two germline ends. The germline V gene has CDR1 LGHNA and CDR2 YNFKEQ. The CDR3 DNA is TGTGCCAGCAGCCAAGGAGTACTAGTTCCCTACGAGCAGTACTTC. Translation: CASSQGVLVPYEQYF.

The CDR3: CASSDRDRGRFGTDTQYF. CDR3 bases: TGTGCCAGCAGCGACCGGGACAGGGGGCGATTCGGCACAGATACGCAGTATTTT. This chain uses TRBV11-2 with TRBJ2-3; 12 bases are shared with TRBD1. V shed 5 bases, J shed 1 base, and the junction held 10 bases outside the gene matches. Germline V gene lookup returns CDR1 SGHAT and CDR2 FQNNGV. This CDR3 is 18 amino acids long.